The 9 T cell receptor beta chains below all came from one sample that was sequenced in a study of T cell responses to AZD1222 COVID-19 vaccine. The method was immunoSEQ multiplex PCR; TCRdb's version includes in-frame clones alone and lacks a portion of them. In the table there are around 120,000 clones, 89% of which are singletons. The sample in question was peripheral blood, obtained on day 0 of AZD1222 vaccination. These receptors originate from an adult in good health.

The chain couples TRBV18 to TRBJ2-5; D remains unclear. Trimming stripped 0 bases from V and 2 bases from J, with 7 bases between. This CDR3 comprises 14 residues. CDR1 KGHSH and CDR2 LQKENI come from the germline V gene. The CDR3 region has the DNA TGTGCCAGCTCACCACCGCTGATTCAAGAGACCCAGTACTTC. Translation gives CASSPPLIQETQYF.

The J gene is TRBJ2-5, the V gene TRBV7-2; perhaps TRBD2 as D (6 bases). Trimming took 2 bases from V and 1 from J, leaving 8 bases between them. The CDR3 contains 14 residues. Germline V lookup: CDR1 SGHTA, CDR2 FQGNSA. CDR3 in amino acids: CASSLMRGQETQYF. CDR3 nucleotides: TGTGCCAGCAGCTTAATGCGGGGCCAAGAGACCCAGTACTTC. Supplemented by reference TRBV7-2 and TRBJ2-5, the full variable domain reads GAGVSQSPSNKVTEKGKDVELRCDPISGHTALYWYRQSLGQGLEFLIYFQGNSAPDKSGLPSDRFSAERTGGSVSTLTIQRTQQEDSAVYLCASSLMRGQETQYFGPGTRLLVL.

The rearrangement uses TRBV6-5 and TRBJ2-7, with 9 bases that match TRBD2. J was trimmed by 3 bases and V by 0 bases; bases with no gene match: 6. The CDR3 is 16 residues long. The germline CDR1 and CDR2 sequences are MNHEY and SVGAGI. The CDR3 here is CASSYSGASGNYEQYF. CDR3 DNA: TGTGCCAGCAGTTACTCCGGGGCTAGCGGGAACTACGAGCAGTACTTC.

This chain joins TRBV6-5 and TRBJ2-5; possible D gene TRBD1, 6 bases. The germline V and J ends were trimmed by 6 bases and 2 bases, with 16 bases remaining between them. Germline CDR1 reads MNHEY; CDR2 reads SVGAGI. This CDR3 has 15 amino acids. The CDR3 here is CASSNQGLGQETQYF. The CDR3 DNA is TGTGCCAGCAGCAACCAGGGGTTGGGGCAAGAGACCCAGTACTTC.

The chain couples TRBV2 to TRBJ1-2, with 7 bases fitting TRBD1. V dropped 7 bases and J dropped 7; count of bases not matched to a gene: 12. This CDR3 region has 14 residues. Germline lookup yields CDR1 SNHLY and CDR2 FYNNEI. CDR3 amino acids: CASNRDSFVGGYTF. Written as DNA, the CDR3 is TGTGCCAGCAACCGGGACAGTTTTGTTGGTGGCTACACCTTC.

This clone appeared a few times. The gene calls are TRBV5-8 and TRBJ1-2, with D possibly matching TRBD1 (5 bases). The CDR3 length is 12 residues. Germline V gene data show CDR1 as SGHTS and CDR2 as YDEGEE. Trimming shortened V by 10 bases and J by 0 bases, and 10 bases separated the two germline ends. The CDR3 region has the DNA TGTGCCGGGGCGCTATCTAACTATGGCTACACCTTC. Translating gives CAGALSNYGYTF.

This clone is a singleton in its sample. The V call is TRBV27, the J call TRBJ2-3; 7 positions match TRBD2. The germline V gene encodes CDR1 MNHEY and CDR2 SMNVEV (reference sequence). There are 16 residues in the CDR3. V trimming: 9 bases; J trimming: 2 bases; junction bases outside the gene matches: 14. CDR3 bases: TGTGCCAGTTCCCCCCCCGGGGGGACGCTCACAGATACGCAGTATTTT. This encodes CASSPPGGTLTDTQYF.

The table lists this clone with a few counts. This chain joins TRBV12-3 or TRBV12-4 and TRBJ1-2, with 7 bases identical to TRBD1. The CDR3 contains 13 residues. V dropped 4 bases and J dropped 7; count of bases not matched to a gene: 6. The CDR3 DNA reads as TGTGCCAGCAGTTCCGATGACAGGGCTGGCTACACCTTC. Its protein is CASSSDDRAGYTF.

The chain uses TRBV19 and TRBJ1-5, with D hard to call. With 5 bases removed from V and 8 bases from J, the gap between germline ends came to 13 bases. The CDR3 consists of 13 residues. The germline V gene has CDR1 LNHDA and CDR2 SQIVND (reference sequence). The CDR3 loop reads CASSGPGVEPQHF. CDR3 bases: TGTGCCAGTAGTGGACCCGGTGTGGAGCCCCAGCATTTT. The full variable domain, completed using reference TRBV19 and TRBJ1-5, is DGGITQSPKYLFRKEGQNVTLSCEQNLNHDAMYWYRQDPGQGLRLIYYSQIVNDFQKGDIAEGYSVSREKKESFPLTVTSAQKNPTAFYLCASSGPGVEPQHFGDGTRLSIL.